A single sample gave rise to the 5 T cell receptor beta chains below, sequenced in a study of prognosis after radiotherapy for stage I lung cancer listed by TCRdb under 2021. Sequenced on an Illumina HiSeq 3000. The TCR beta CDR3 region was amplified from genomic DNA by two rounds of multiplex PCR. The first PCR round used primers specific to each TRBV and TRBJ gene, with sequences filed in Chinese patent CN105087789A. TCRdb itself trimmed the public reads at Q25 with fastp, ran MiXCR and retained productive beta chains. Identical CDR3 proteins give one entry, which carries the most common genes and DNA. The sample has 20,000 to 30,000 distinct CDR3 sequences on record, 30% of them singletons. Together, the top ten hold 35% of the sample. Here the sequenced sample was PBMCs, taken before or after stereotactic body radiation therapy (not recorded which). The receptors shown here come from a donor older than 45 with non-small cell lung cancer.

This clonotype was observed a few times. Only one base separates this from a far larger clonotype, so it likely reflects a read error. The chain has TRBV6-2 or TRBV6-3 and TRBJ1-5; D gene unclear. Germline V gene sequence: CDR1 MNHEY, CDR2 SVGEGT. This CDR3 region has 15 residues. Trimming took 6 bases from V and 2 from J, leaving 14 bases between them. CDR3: CASRLGVGGNQPQHF. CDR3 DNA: TGTGCCAGCAGATTGGGAGTCGGGGGCAATCAGCCCCAGCATTTT.

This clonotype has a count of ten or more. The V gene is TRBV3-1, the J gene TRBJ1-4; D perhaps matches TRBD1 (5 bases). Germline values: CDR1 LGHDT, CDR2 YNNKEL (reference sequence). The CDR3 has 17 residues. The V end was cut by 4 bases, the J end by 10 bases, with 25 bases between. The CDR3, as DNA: TGTGCCAGCAGCCGAAGCTCGCCCGGGACTCAGATCGGAAAACTGTTTTTT. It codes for CASSRSSPGTQIGKLFF.

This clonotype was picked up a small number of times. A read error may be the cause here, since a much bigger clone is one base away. The CDR3 coding sequence is TGTGCCAGCAGCCAAGATCGGGGGAAGTGGGACCAAGAGACCCAGTACTTC. It translates to CASSQDRGKWDQETQYF. The chain employs TRBV4-2 and TRBJ2-5; a weak D match, TRBD2 (6 bases). The V end lost 0 bases, the J end lost 0 bases, and 14 bases lay between the germline ends. This CDR3 is 17 amino acids long. The V gene's germline CDR1 is LGHNA and CDR2 YNFKEQ.

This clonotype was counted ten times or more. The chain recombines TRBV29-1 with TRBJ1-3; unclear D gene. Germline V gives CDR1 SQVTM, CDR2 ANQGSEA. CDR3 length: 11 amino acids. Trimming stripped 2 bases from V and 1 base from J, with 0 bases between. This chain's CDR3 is CSVESGNTIYF. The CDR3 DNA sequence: TGCAGCGTTGAATCTGGAAACACCATATATTTT.

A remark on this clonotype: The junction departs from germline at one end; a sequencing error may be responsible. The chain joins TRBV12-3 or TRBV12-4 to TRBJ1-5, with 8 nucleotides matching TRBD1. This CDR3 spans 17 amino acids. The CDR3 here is CASSLQGWGQEYQPQHF. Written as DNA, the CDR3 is TGTGCCAGCAGTTTGCAAGGTTGGGGACAGGAATATCAGCCACAGCATTTT.